This paragraph reports one TCR beta chain. The sample comes from a study of blood T cell repertoires in COVID-19. Study overall: Spain, Italy and the United States supplied samples that represented acute and convalescent COVID-19.

Original methodology: Reference gene primer amplification in the assay estimated nucleated cell counts. Measured with immunoSEQ multiplex PCR; TCRdb has only the in-frame clones, and not every one. The DNA was the basis for D and trimming; V, J and clone size are from that table. This table holds roughly 300,000 clones, 92% found once. CDR3 length equals 15 residues. Per the germline V gene, CDR1 is SGHTA and CDR2 is FQGNSA. V lost 4 bases, J lost 2 bases, and 14 bases lay in between. Participants spanned ages 18 to 89 years and resided in 20 to 30 US areas. Two negative PCRs, clearance, or symptom resolution had been documented for recovered Cohort 3 donors.

This receptor was obtained from a woman aged 25 to 39 who had recovered from COVID-19. The chain is built from TRBV7-2 and TRBJ1-2; D is undetermined. The sequenced sample consisted of PBMCs or T cells enriched from blood (not recorded which). CDR3 region: CASSSHQLPNYGYTF. In DNA, the CDR3 is TGTGCCAGCAGCTCTCACCAACTGCCGAACTATGGCTACACCTTC.